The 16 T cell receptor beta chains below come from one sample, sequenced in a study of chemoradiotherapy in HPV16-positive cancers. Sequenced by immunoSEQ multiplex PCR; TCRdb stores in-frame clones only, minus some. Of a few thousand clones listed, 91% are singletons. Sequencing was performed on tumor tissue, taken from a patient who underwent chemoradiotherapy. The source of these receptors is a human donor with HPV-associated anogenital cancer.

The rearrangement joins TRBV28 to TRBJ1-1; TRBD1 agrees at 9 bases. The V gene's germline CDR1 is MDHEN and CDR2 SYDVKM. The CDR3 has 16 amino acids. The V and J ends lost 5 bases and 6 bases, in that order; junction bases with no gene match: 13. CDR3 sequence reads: CASSPISQGAAAEAFF. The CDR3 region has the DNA TGTGCCAGCAGTCCAATCTCACAGGGGGCCGCAGCTGAAGCTTTCTTT.

This chain's CDR3 is CASSAGQGQGQPQHF. CDR3 nucleotide sequence: TGTGCCAGCTCAGCCGGACAGGGTCAAGGTCAGCCCCAGCATTTT. V gene TRBV18 combines with J gene TRBJ1-5; 8 nucleotides align to TRBD1. The germline CDR1 and CDR2 sequences are KGHSH and LQKENI. V shed 5 bases and J 6 bases; nucleotides not matched to a gene: 9. This CDR3 has 15 residues.

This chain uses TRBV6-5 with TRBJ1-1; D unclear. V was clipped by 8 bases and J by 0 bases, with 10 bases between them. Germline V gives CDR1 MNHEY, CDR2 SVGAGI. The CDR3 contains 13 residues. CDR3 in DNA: TGTGCCAGCGGAAGAGGACTGAACACTGAAGCTTTCTTT. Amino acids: CASGRGLNTEAFF.

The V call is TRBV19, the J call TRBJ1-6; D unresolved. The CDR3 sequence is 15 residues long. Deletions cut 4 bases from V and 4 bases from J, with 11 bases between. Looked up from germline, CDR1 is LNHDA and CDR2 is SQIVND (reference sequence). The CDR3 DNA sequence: TGTGCCAGTAGTACGGTAGACGGATATAATTCACCCCTCCACTTT. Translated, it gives CASSTVDGYNSPLHF.

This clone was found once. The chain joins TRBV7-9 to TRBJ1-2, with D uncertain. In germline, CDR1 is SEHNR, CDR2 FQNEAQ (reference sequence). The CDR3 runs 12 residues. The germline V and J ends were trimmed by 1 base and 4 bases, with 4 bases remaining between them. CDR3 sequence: CASSLDFYGYTF. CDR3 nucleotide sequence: TGTGCCAGCAGCTTAGACTTCTATGGCTACACCTTC.

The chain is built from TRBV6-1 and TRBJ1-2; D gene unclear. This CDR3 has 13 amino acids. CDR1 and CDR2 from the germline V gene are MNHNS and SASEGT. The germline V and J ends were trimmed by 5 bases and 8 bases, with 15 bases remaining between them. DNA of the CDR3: TGTGCCAGCAGTAATGTTCTACTGGAGGGCTACACCTTC. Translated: CASSNVLLEGYTF.

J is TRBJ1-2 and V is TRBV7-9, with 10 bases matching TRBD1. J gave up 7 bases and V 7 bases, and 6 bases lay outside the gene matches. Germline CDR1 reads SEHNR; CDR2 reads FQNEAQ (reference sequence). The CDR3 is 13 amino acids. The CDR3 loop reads CASTDRDRGGYTF. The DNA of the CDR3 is TGTGCCAGCACCGACCGGGACAGGGGTGGCTACACCTTC. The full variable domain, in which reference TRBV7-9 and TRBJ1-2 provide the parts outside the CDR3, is DTGVSQNPRHKITKRGQNVTFRCDPISEHNRLYWYRQTLGQGPEFLTYFQNEAQLEKSRLLSDRFSAERPKGSFSTLEIQRTEQGDSAMYLCASTDRDRGGYTFGSGTRLTVV.

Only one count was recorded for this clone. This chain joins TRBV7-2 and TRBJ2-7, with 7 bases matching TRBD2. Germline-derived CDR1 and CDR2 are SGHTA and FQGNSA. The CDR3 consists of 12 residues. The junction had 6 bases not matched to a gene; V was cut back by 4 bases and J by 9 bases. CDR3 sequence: CASSSFGGGQYF. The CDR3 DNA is TGTGCCAGCAGCTCCTTTGGGGGGGGGCAGTACTTC.

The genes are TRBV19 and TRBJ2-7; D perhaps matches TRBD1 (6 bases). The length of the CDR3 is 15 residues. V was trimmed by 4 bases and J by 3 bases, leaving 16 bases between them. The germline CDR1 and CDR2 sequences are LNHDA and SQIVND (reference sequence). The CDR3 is CASSTHRVPLYEQYF. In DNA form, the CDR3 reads TGTGCCAGTAGTACCCACAGGGTTCCCCTCTACGAGCAGTACTTC.

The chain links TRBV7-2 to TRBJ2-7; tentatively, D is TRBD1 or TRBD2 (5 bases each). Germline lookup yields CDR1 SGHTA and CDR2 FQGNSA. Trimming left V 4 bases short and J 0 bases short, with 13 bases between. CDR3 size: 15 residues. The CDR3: CASSWEQGSSYEQYF. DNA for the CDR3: TGTGCCAGCAGCTGGGAGCAGGGAAGCTCCTACGAGCAGTACTTC.

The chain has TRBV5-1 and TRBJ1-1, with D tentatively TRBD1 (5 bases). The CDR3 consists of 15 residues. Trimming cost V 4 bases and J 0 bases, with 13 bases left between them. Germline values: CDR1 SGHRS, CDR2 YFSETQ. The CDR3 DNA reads TGCGCCAGCAGCCCCGAGTCAGGGTTGAACACTGAAGCTTTCTTT. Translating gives CASSPESGLNTEAFF.

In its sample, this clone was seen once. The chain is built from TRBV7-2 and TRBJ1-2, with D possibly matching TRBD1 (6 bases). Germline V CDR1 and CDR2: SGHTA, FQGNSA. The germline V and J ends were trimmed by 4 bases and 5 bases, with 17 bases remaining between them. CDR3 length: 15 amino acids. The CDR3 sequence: CASSYQSTGPYGYTF. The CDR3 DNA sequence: TGTGCCAGCAGCTACCAATCTACAGGGCCATATGGCTACACCTTC.

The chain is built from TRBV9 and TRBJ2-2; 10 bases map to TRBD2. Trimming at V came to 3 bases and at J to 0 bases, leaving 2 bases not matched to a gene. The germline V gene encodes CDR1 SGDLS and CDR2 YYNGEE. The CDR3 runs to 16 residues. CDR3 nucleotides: TGTGCCAGCAGCGCCGGACTAGCGGCGAACACCGGGGAGCTGTTTTTT. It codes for CASSAGLAANTGELFF.

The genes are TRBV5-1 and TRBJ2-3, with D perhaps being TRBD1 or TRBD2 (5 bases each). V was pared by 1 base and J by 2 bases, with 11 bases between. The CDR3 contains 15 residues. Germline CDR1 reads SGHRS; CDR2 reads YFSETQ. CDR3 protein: CASSLSWGNTDTQYF. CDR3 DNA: TGCGCCAGCAGCTTGTCCTGGGGGAACACAGATACGCAGTATTTT. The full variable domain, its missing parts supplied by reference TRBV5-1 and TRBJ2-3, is KAGVTQTPRYLIKTRGQQVTLSCSPISGHRSVSWYQQTPGQGLQFLFEYFSETQRNKGNFPGRFSGRQFSNSRSEMNVSTLELGDSALYLCASSLSWGNTDTQYFGPGTRLTVL.

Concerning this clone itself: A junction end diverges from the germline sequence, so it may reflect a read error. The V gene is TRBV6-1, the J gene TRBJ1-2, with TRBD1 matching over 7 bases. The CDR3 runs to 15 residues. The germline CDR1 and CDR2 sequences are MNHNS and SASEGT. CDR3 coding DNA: TGTGCCAGCAGTTCCAACAGGGGAGGTGAGAATGGCCACACCTTC. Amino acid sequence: CASSSNRGGENGHTF.

The CDR3 reads CASHGTGNIQYF. CDR3 bases: TGTGCCAGCCACGGGACAGGTAACATTCAGTACTTC. The chain has TRBV6-5 and TRBJ2-4, with TRBD1 identical over 8 bases. This CDR3 spans 12 amino acids. The V segment lost 8 bases and the J segment 7 bases; nucleotides outside the gene matches: 4. Germline V gene sequence: CDR1 MNHEY, CDR2 SVGAGI.